Sequencing of this T cell receptor (beta chain) was carried out in a study of cytomegalovirus exposure and HLA in healthy donors. Background on the study: The 120 or so validation repertoires were reported in a later analysis to have been generated on the same platform as the approximately 700 first-cohort repertoires.

Study findings and constraints: Through in vitro validation, three CMV-associated chains were shown to be specific for CMV antigens. Accounts indicate the classifier identified cytomegalovirus status with strong specificity and sensitivity.

Profiling relied on immunoSEQ multiplex PCR, and the TCRdb table lists in-frame clones only, not all of them. The table has 200,000 to 250,000 clones, roughly 87% seen once; the top ten hold roughly 2%. The validation cohort, a group of roughly 120 subjects, included the donors and was separate from the roughly 700-subject first cohort. In regard to this clone: Its antigen is still unknown.

The V gene's germline CDR1 is LNHDA and CDR2 SQIVND (reference sequence). Trimming removed 1 base at V and 2 bases at J, with 13 bases between. CDR3 length: 16 residues. The TCR comes from a woman under 30 in good health and CMV-seropositive. The V call is TRBV19, the J call TRBJ2-3; TRBD1 is a possible D gene (6 bases). Sequenced sample: PBMCs. CDR3 nucleotide sequence: TGTGCCAGTAGTATAGTACAGGGAACCCACACAGATACGCAGTATTTT. Protein sequence: CASSIVQGTHTDTQYF.